The 6 T cell receptor beta chains listed next were all sequenced from one sample in a study of T cell changes during pregnancy in multiple sclerosis. The protocol was immunoSEQ multiplex PCR, while the TCRdb copy is restricted to in-frame clones and leaves out a portion. The sample contains tens of thousands of clones, more than 80% of which appear only once. The sequencing used peripheral blood, collected in the second trimester of pregnancy. The receptors were sampled from a female donor with multiple sclerosis, enrolled in a pregnancy study.

The chain carries TRBV4-3 and TRBJ1-2, with 8 bases matching TRBD1. The germline CDR1 and CDR2 sequences are LGHNA and YSLEER. V dropped 0 bases and J dropped 4; count of bases not matched to a gene: 4. This CDR3 is built from 15 residues. The CDR3 nucleotides are TGCGCCAGCAGCCAAGATGGTCAGGGGGCCTATGGCTACACCTTC. This encodes CASSQDGQGAYGYTF.

The chain employs TRBV6-1 and TRBJ2-7; TRBD1 matches at 10 bases. Germline V gene sequence: CDR1 MNHNS, CDR2 SASEGT. V was pared by 5 bases and J by 3 bases, with 1 base of the junction left unmatched. This CDR3 has 13 amino acids. The CDR3 loop reads CASSWTGGYEQYF. The CDR3 nucleotides are TGTGCCAGCAGTTGGACAGGGGGCTACGAGCAGTACTTC.

DNA for the CDR3: TGTGCCAGCAGCTTATACGGACTAGCGGGGGGACAAGAGACCCAGTACTTC. It codes for CASSLYGLAGGQETQYF. The chain is built from TRBV11-1 and TRBJ2-5, with 14 bases aligning to TRBD2. J lost 2 bases, V lost 2 bases, and 4 bases had no gene match. The CDR3 length is 17 residues. CDR1 SGHAT and CDR2 FQDESV come from the germline V gene (reference sequence).

This chain links TRBV9 with TRBJ2-5; D is possibly TRBD2 (6 bases). The ends were cut back, 2 bases at V and 5 bases at J, with 16 bases in the middle. Germline CDR1 is SGDLS and CDR2 is YYNGEE. CDR3 length: 15 residues. The CDR3 spells CASSVGGGPIETQYF. In nucleotides, the CDR3 is TGTGCCAGCAGCGTGGGGGGAGGACCGATCGAGACCCAGTACTTC.

On this clone: An end of the junction does not agree with germline; a read error may underlie this. The rearrangement uses TRBV29-1 and TRBJ2-4; D possibly uses TRBD1 or TRBD2 (5 bases each). Per germline, CDR1 SQVTM and CDR2 ANQGSEA. The CDR3 spans 12 residues. The DNA of the CDR3 is TGCAGCTTTGAGGGGCCTCAAAACATTCAGTACTTC. This gives the protein CSFEGPQNIQYF. The variable domain in full, completed from reference TRBV29-1 and TRBJ2-4, reads SAVISQKPSRDICQRGTSLTIQCQVDSQVTMMFWYRQQPGQSLTLIATANQGSEATYESGFVIDKFPISRPNLTFSTLTVSNMSPEDSSIYLCSFEGPQNIQYFGAGTRLSVL.

The V call is TRBV7-8, the J call TRBJ2-7; D is possibly TRBD1 (6 bases). Germline values: CDR1 SGHVS, CDR2 FQNEAQ. Trimming stripped 5 bases from V and 3 bases from J, with 14 bases between. The CDR3 is 14 amino acids. CDR3 coding DNA: TGTGCCAGCAGCGACCGGGACACGAGCTACGAGCAGTACTTC. It specifies CASSDRDTSYEQYF.